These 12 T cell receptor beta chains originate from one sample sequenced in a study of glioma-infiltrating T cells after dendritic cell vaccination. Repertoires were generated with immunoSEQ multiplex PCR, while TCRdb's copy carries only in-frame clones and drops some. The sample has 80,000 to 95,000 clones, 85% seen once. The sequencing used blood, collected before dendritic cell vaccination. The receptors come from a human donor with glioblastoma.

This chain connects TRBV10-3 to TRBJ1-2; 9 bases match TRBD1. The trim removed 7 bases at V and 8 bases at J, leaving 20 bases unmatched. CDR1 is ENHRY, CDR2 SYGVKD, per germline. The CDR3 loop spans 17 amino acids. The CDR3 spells CAITASSPKQGAGGYTF. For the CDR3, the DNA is TGTGCCATCACGGCCTCGTCACCAAAACAGGGGGCGGGAGGCTACACCTTC.

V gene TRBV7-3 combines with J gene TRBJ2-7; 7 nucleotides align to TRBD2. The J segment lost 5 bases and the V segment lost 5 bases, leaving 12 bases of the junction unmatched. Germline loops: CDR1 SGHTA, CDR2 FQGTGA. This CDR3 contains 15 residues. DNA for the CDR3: TGTGCCAGCAGCCCTGCGGGGGATGAGAGCCACGAGCAGTACTTC. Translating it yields CASSPAGDESHEQYF.

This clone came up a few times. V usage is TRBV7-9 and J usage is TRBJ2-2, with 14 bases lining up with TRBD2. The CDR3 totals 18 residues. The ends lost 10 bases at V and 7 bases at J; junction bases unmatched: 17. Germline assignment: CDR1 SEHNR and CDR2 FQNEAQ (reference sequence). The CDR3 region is CATSIRTGTSGGGGELFF. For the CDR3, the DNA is TGTGCCACCTCTATCCGAACCGGGACTAGCGGGGGAGGCGGGGAGCTGTTTTTT. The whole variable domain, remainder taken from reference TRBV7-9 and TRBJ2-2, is DTGVSQNPRHKITKRGQNVTFRCDPISEHNRLYWYRQTLGQGPEFLTYFQNEAQLEKSRLLSDRFSAERPKGSFSTLEIQRTEQGDSAMYLCATSIRTGTSGGGGELFFGEGSRLTVL.

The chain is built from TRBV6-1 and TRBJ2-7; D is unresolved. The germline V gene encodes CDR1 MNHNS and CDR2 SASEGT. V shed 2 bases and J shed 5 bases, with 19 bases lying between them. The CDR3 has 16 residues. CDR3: CASSETPPGPFHEQYF. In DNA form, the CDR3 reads TGTGCCAGCAGTGAAACCCCCCCAGGCCCGTTCCACGAGCAGTACTTC.

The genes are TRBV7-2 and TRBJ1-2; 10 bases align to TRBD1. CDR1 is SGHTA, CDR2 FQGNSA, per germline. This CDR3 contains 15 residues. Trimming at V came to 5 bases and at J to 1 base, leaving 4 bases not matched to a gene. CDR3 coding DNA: TGTGCCAGCAGCCGACAGGGGGCGTATAACTATGGCTACACCTTC. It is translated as CASSRQGAYNYGYTF.

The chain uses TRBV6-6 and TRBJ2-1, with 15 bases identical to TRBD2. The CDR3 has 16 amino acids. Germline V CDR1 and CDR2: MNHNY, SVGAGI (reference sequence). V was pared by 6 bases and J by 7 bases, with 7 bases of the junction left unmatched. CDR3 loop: CASSPRTSGGANEQFF. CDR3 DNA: TGTGCCAGCAGCCCGAGGACTAGCGGGGGGGCAAATGAGCAGTTCTTC.

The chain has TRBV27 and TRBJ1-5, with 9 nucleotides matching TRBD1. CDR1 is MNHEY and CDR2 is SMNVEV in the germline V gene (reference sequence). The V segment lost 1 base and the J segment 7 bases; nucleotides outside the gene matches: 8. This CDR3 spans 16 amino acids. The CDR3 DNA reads TGTGCCAGCAGTTTATTTGGGGACAGGGTCGACCAGCCCCAGCATTTT. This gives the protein CASSLFGDRVDQPQHF.

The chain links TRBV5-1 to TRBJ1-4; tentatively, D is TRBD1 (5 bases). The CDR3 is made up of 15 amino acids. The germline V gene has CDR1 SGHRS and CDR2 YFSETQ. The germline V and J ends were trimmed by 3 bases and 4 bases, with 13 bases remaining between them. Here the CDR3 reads CASSSREGINEKLFF. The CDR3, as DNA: TGCGCCAGCAGCTCGCGGGAGGGGATTAATGAAAAACTGTTTTTT.

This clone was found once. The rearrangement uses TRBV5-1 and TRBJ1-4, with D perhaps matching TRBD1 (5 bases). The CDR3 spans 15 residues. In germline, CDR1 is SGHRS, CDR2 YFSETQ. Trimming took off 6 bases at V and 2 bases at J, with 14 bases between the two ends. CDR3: CASKGTTQTNEKLFF. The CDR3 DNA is TGCGCCAGCAAAGGGACTACCCAGACTAATGAAAAACTGTTTTTT.

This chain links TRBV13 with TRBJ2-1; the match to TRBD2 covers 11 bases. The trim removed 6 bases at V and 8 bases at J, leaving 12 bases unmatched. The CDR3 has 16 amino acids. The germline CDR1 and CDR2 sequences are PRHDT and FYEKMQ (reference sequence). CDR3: CASSRPTSGKSYEQFF. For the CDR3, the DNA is TGTGCCAGCAGTCGTCCGACTAGCGGGAAAAGTTATGAGCAGTTCTTC.

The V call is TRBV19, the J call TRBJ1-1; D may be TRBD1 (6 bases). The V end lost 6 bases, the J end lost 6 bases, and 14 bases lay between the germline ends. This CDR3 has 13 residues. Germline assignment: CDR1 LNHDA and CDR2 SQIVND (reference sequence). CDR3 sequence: CASSQPGVSEAFF. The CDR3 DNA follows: TGTGCCAGTAGCCAACCAGGGGTGTCTGAAGCTTTCTTT.

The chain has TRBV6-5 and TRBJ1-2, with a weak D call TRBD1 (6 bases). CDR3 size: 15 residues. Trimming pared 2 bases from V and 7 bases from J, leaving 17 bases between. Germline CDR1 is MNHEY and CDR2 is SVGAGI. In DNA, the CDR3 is TGTGCCAGCAGTTACCTGGACAGCCAGCGGGGTGGCTACACCTTC. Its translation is CASSYLDSQRGGYTF.